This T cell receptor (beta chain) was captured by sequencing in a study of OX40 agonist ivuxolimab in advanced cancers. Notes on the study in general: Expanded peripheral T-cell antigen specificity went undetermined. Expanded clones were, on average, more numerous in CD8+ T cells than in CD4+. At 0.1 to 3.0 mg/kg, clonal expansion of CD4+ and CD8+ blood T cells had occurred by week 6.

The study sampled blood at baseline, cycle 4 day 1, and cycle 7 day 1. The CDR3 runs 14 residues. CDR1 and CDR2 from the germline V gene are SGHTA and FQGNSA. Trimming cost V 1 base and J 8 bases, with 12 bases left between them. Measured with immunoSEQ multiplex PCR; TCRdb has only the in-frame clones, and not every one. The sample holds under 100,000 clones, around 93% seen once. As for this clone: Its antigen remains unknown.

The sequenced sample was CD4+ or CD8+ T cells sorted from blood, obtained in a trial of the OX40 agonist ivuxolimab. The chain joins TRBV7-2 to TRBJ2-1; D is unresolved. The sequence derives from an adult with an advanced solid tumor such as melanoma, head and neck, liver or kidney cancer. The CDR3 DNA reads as TGTGCCAGCAGCTTAGTTCCGGGCGGTTATGAGCAGTTCTTC. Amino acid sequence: CASSLVPGGYEQFF. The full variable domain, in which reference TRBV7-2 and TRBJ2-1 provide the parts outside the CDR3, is GAGVSQSPSNKVTEKGKDVELRCDPISGHTALYWYRQSLGQGLEFLIYFQGNSAPDKSGLPSDRFSAERTGGSVSTLTIQRTQQEDSAVYLCASSLVPGGYEQFFGPGTRLTVL.